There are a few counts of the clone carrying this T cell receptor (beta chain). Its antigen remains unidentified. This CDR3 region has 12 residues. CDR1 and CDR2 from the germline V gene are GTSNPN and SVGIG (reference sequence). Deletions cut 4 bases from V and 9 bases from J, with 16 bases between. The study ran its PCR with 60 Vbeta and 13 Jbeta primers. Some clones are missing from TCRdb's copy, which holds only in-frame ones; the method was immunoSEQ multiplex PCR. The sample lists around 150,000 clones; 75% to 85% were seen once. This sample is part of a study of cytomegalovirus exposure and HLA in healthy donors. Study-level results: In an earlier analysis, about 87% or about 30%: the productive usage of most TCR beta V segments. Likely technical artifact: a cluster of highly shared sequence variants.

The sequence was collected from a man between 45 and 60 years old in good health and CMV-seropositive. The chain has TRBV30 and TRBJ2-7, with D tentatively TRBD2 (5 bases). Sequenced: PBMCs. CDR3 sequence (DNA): TGTGCCTGGAAGCCCGGACTCACACGGCAGTACTTC. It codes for CAWKPGLTRQYF.